This T cell receptor (beta chain) is drawn from a study of shared clonotypes between healthy human individuals (dated by TCRdb to the early 2020s). Looking at the study overall: The cohort included three men and two women between 18 and 49 years of age. For each donor, CD4 naive and CD4 memory were each run on three plates, CD8 naive on two plates, and CD8 memory on one plate. Libraries were prepared and TCR repertoires were sequenced by different laboratories using diverse techniques, in order to increase sequencing depth and limit assay-specific biases. Each donor's leukapheresis produced roughly between about 0.8 and 10 billion PBMCs. The study deeply sequenced blood TCR repertoires of about 5 healthy adults to estimate repertoire size and the extent of clonotype sharing between individuals. Results and caveats for the whole study, not just this receptor: Higher generation probabilities were observed for clonotypes shared by all four sorted-subset donors than for non-shared clonotypes. Pairwise subsampling indicated that sequencing depth was expected to affect the degree of clonotype sharing among donors. Estimated clonotype richness was generally larger for naive than for memory subsets. Sampling was restricted to blood, and TCR repertoires in tissue are likely to differ from TCR repertoires in blood. Because the study included a small number of donors, the genetic and exposure-history diversity represented was limited. Even with the large sequencing depth, rarefaction of the sorted-subset datasets indicated that sequencing was incomplete. About 5% of naive CD4, around 3.5% of naive CD8, approximately 2.2% of memory CD4, and less than 0.45% of memory CD8 clonotypes were shared across several donors.

The CDR3 runs 13 amino acids, cysteine and phenylalanine included. The DNA shown is the 39-base CDR3, in frame from base 1. V and J are truncated by 4 bases and 4 bases respectively, leaving an intervening sequence of 10 bases. The CDR1 and CDR2 encoded by the germline V gene are MNHNS and SASEGT. Using the deep immunoSEQ assay, multiplex PCR amplified TCR CDR3 regions from genomic DNA. Extracted genomic DNA from each cell subset was distributed evenly across all wells of several immunoSEQ 96-well plates, and each plate was treated as a replicate. For sorted subsets, roughly 200 ng of genomic DNA, equivalent to 25,000 to 30,000 T cell genomes, went into each replicate PCR. The purified libraries were quantified using a Qubit 3.0 fluorometer, sized with a Bioanalyzer 2100, and then quantified again using the KAPA Library Quantification kit. Each immunoSEQ 96-well plate was sequenced on its own single-read 150-cycle Illumina NextSeq 550 flow cell. The authors processed their data as follows. Because only junctional sequences without quality scores were contained in the immunoSEQ output, filtering matching that applied to full-length reads could not be performed. Sequences were annotated with PyIR, a Python wrapper for IgBLAST v1.9, and V/J genes and CDR3 were assigned using IMGT germline references. Reads were filtered out if the reads had weak V/J assignments (E-value above 1e-6), no CDR3, stop codons, out-of-frame junctions, or ambiguous translated residues. V3J clonotypes were defined as sequences sharing the same inferred V gene, J gene, and CDR3 amino acid sequence. Percentage overlap between repertoires was calculated by dividing the number of shared unique clonotypes by the size of the smaller repertoire. Richness of each repertoire was evaluated using RTK rarefaction, the Chao1 estimator, and Recon v2.1 estimates of unobserved clonotypes. For all TCRbeta clonotypes obtained by the gDNA method from four donors, generation probabilities were computed with OLGA. The clones in this table, taken by TCRdb from immuneACCESS, are in-frame only. Not every clone is retained; where verified, under half of the shortfall comes from an unresolved V gene, and the cause of the rest is unknown. The D gene and trimming were derived from the DNA, and the V and J assignments and clone size from that table. The sample table shows approximately 2,000,000 clones, and around 93% are seen once. The ten largest clones add up to 0.37% of the sample.

The donors were healthy, HIV-negative adults who had no recently reported acute infections or vaccinations. Every donor was a Caucasian adult living in Nashville, Tennessee, USA. CD4+ T cells were enriched through magnetic negative selection, after which naive cells were positively selected on CD45RA and the remaining negative fraction served as the memory subset. Blood was obtained by leukapheresis, after which PBMCs were separated by Ficoll-Histopaque density gradient centrifugation and cryopreserved in liquid nitrogen vapor phase. Purity and quantity of every magnetically sorted T cell population were checked by analytical flow cytometry. Each sorted fraction had its genomic DNA isolated and then quantified by UV absorbance on a Nanodrop 2000c. As for this clone: Its antigen has not been determined. No much larger clonotype is one base removed from it; base qualities were not supplied.

The sample was naive CD4+ T cells from PBMCs. In the paper's terms, the cell subset or site label means: CD45RA+ positively selected. The sequence was obtained from a man aged 18-30 years in good health. Some clones in this sample may be carry-over from other donors' samples. This sequence uses TRBV6-1 and TRBJ1-2; the D gene lacks a confident call. The nucleotide sequence is TGTGCCAGCAGTGCCGGGCGCGGCTATGGCTACACCTTC. It translates as CASSAGRGYGYTF.